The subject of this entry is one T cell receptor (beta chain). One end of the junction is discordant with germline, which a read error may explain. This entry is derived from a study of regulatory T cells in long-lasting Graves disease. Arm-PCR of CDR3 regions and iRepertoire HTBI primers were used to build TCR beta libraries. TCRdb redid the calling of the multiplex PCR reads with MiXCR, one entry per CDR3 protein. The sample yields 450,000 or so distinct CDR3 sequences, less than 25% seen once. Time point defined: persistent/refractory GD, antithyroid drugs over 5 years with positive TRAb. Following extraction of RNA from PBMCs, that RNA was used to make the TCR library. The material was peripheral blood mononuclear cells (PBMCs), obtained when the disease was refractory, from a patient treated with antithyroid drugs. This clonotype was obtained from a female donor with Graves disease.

For the CDR3, the DNA is TGTGCCAGCAGTTACTTGGGAAACACTGAAGCTCTCTTT. It is translated as CASSYLGNTEALF. V usage is TRBV6-5 and J usage is TRBJ1-1; D is undetermined. The CDR3 runs to 13 residues. The V gene's germline CDR1 is MNHEY and CDR2 SVGAGI.